This T cell receptor beta chain was found in a study of cytomegalovirus exposure and HLA in healthy donors. With 60 Vbeta and 13 Jbeta primers, the PCR was carried out. Assay: immunoSEQ multiplex PCR; the TCRdb copy retains only in-frame clones and omits some. The sample holds roughly 150,000 clones, almost 85% seen once. On this clone itself: Its antigen is undetermined.

J lost 3 bases, V lost 8 bases, and 11 bases had no gene match. CDR3 length equals 15 residues. Germline CDR1 and CDR2: MGHRA and YSYEKL. Study findings and constraints: In a later analysis, DRB1 alleles had the most associated TCRs; HLA-C alleles the fewest. Whilst most TCR sequences proved rare, a subset of public TCRs occurred across many donors. Later analysis associated a missense DCLRE1C variant with TCR beta V- and J-gene trimming. The presence/absence work took it that sequencing depth was about the same across donors.

This TCR derives from a man aged 25-40 years in good health and CMV-seropositive. V usage is TRBV4-1 and J usage is TRBJ2-3, with 7 bases fitting TRBD2. Sequencing was done on a sample of PBMCs. CDR3 DNA: TGCGCCAGCGGACCCCCAGCGGGGTCGACAGATACGCAGTATTTT. Residues: CASGPPAGSTDTQYF.